The 10 T cell receptor beta chains given below trace back to one sample, sequenced in a study of T-cell reconstitution after alpha-beta-depleted transplantation in children. Preparation of the TCRbeta library involved a method that used unique molecular identifiers. TCRdb redid the calling of the PCR reads with MiXCR, one entry per CDR3 protein. The data contain around 600,000 distinct CDR3 sequences, around 17% of them singletons. Material: PBMCs from the stem cell graft donor, obtained from the stem cell graft. These receptors all come from a human donor who donated a stem cell graft to a child with acute myeloid leukemia.

This clonotype occurred many times. The J gene is TRBJ2-3, the V gene TRBV7-3; TRBD2 agrees at 13 bases. Germline CDR1 and CDR2: SGHTA and FQGTGA. J gave up 0 bases and V 2 bases, and 5 bases lay outside the gene matches. The CDR3 runs 18 residues. The CDR3 DNA follows: TGTGCCAGCAGCTTACTGGGACTAGCGGGGATGAGCACAGATACGCAGTATTTT. Protein sequence: CASSLLGLAGMSTDTQYF.

This chain links TRBV7-9 with TRBJ1-2, with D unclear. There are 16 residues in the CDR3. Germline values: CDR1 SEHNR, CDR2 FQNEAQ (reference sequence). Between the trimmed V and J ends, which lost 2 bases and 4 bases, there was a span of 17 bases. CDR3: CASSLILDSQIYGYTF. Here the CDR3 DNA reads TGTGCCAGCAGCTTAATCCTGGACTCACAAATCTATGGCTACACCTTC. The complete variable domain, with remaining parts taken from reference TRBV7-9 and TRBJ1-2, reads DTGVSQNPRHKITKRGQNVTFRCDPISEHNRLYWYRQTLGQGPEFLTYFQNEAQLEKSRLLSDRFSAERPKGSFSTLEIQRTEQGDSAMYLCASSLILDSQIYGYTFGSGTRLTVV.

V gene TRBV7-9 combines with J gene TRBJ2-7, with a possible D match to TRBD1 (6 bases). The germline CDR1 and CDR2 sequences are SEHNR and FQNEAQ (reference sequence). The ends were cut back, 7 bases at V and 5 bases at J, with 21 bases in the middle. The CDR3 extends over 15 amino acids. CDR3 in amino acids: CASNLGRDTANEQYF. The CDR3 region has the DNA TGTGCCAGCAATCTAGGTCGGGACACCGCTAACGAGCAGTACTTC.

The chain joins TRBV18 to TRBJ1-2; D remains unclear. CDR1 is KGHSH and CDR2 is LQKENI in the germline V gene. This CDR3 is built from 15 residues. V lost 2 bases to trimming and J lost 8 bases, with 18 bases between them. In nucleotides, the CDR3 is TGTGCCAGCTCACCAAGTACTTGGGAATCGGGAGGCTACACCTTC. This gives the protein CASSPSTWESGGYTF.

The rearrangement links TRBV29-1 to TRBJ1-5; possible D gene TRBD1, 5 bases. From germline, CDR1 is SQVTM and CDR2 ANQGSEA. The CDR3 covers 11 residues. The V gene lost 6 bases and the J gene lost 4 bases, with 7 bases spanning the gap. The DNA of the CDR3 is TGCAGCGTCGGGGGGAATCAGCCCCAGCATTTT. Protein sequence: CSVGGNQPQHF.

The chain links TRBV7-2 to TRBJ1-3; the match to TRBD1 covers 7 bases. The CDR3 extends over 14 amino acids. Germline-derived CDR1 and CDR2 are SGHTA and FQGNSA. Trimming took 4 bases from V and 7 from J; bases not matched to a gene: 7. The CDR3 DNA follows: TGTGCCAGCAGCTCCCAGACAGGGATGAACACCATATATTTT. The encoded protein is CASSSQTGMNTIYF.

This sequence joins TRBV10-2 and TRBJ2-1; D is unresolved. The V gene's germline CDR1 is WSHSY and CDR2 SAAADI. The CDR3 spans 15 residues. V was cut by 3 bases and J by 0 bases, with 9 bases left in between. The CDR3, as DNA: TGCGCCAGCAGTGAAGGCCAAAGCTCCTACAATGAGCAGTTCTTC. The encoded protein is CASSEGQSSYNEQFF.

For this clonotype: This may arise from a read error, as a much more abundant clone is one base away. The chain has TRBV20-1 and TRBJ1-2, with D perhaps TRBD1 (5 bases). Trimming removed 6 bases at V and 4 bases at J, with 15 bases between. Germline V lookup: CDR1 DFQATT, CDR2 SNEGSKA (reference sequence). The CDR3 length is 13 residues. This chain's CDR3 is CSAPKGDGYGYTF. CDR3 sequence (DNA): TGCAGTGCCCCCAAAGGGGACGGCTATGGCTACACCTTC.

The chain has TRBV28 and TRBJ2-5; either TRBD1 or TRBD2 may fit D (5 bases each). The CDR3 runs to 17 residues. Between the trimmed V and J ends, which lost 3 bases and 3 bases, there was a span of 20 bases. Looked up from germline, CDR1 is MDHEN and CDR2 is SYDVKM. CDR3 bases: TGTGCCAGCAGTTTTGGGGCTCATGGGACGGTAAAAGAGACCCAGTACTTC. Protein: CASSFGAHGTVKETQYF.

This clonotype was seen a handful of times. The CDR3 bases are TGTGCCAGCAGCCCTGACCGACAGGGAGTCACCGGGGAGCTGTTTTTT. It is translated as CASSPDRQGVTGELFF. The chain recombines TRBV7-9 with TRBJ2-2, with TRBD1 identical over 7 bases. This CDR3 is built from 16 residues. After removal of 5 bases from V and 4 bases from J, the junction contained 10 bases not matched to a gene. The germline V gene encodes CDR1 SEHNR and CDR2 FQNEAQ (reference sequence).